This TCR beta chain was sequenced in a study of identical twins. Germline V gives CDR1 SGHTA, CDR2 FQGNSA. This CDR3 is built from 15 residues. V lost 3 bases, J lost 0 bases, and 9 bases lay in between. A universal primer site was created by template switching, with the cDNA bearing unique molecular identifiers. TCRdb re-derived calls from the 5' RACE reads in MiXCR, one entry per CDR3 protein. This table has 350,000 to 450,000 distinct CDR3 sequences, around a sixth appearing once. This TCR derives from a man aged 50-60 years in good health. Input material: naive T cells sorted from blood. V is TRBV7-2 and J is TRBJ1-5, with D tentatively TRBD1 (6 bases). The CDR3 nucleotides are TGTGCCAGCAGCTTTCGGGGGGCTAGCAATCAGCCCCAGCATTTT. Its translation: CASSFRGASNQPQHF. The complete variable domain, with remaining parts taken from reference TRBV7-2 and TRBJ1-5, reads GAGVSQSPSNKVTEKGKDVELRCDPISGHTALYWYRQSLGQGLEFLIYFQGNSAPDKSGLPSDRFSAERTGGSVSTLTIQRTQQEDSAVYLCASSFRGASNQPQHFGDGTRLSIL.